The present T cell receptor beta chain was sequenced within a study of T cells in Graves' hyperthyroidism and ophthalmopathy. About the research overall: The blood sample was taken at first diagnosis, before treatment began.

Uncontrolled infections, other autoimmune diseases, pregnancy or lactation led to exclusion of patients. Initially, at the first diagnosis of hyperthyroidism and before any ophthalmopathy symptoms, blood was sampled. General study findings and limits: Researchers found most expanded thyroid clonotypes above 0.001 in blood as well.

RNA transcripts provided the source from which TCR beta CDR3 regions were amplified. An initial round of RT-PCR targeting the TCR CDR3 relied on the HTBI primer set. TCRdb re-derived calls from the multiplex PCR reads in MiXCR, one entry per CDR3 protein. The sample shows more than 550,000 distinct CDR3 sequences, around 19% of them seen only once. CDR3 size: 13 residues. Germline CDR1 SEHNR, CDR2 FQNEAQ (reference sequence). V was pared by 2 bases and J by 3 bases, with 7 bases between. This clonotype was recorded at least ten times. What it binds is unknown. The specimen was blood. The clonotype originates from a woman aged 50 to 60 with Graves' hyperthyroidism that later progressed to Graves' ophthalmopathy. This chain connects TRBV7-9 to TRBJ2-5; TRBD2 might be the D (5 bases). The DNA of the CDR3 is TGTGCCAGCAGCTTACAACTAGAAGAGACCCAGTACTTC. This codes for CASSLQLEETQYF.